A single sample gave rise to the 28 T cell receptor beta chains below, sequenced in a study of CD8 T cells in Susac syndrome. Random-hexamer reverse transcription was applied to about 0.45 to 1 ug RNA. TCRdb itself ran the immunoSEQ multiplex PCR reads through MiXCR, one entry per CDR3 protein. Seen here are 150,000 to 200,000 distinct CDR3 sequences, 80% to 95% observed once, and the top ten hold 0.1%. The sample taken for sequencing was CD4+ T cells from PBMCs. These receptors were collected from a human donor in good health.

V gene TRBV5-1 combines with J gene TRBJ2-1; 9 bases fit TRBD1. The J segment lost 6 bases and the V segment lost 3 bases, leaving 7 bases of the junction unmatched. Germline V gene sequence: CDR1 SGHRS, CDR2 YFSETQ. This CDR3 has 15 amino acids. The CDR3 loop is CASSSTGGGLNEQFF. Here the CDR3 DNA reads TGCGCCAGCAGCTCGACAGGGGGAGGCCTCAATGAGCAGTTCTTC.

The count of this clonotype is one. This chain connects TRBV19 to TRBJ2-7; D uncertain. This CDR3 contains 14 residues. Germline V gives CDR1 LNHDA, CDR2 SQIVND (reference sequence). Trimming removed 0 bases at V and 5 bases at J, with 11 bases between. The chain's CDR3 is CASSIETRQHEQYV. The CDR3 DNA reads TGTGCCAGTAGTATAGAAACAAGGCAGCACGAGCAGTACGTC.

The rearrangement joins TRBV19 to TRBJ1-1, with 9 bases identical to TRBD1. The CDR3 loop spans 14 amino acids. Germline CDR1 is LNHDA and CDR2 is SQIVND (reference sequence). The V and J ends lost 7 bases and 4 bases, in that order; junction bases with no gene match: 7. CDR3 loop: CASTPTGGGTEAFF. The CDR3 DNA reads TGTGCCAGTACCCCGACAGGGGGGGGCACTGAAGCTTTCTTT.

The V call is TRBV12-3 or TRBV12-4, the J call TRBJ2-5, with D perhaps TRBD1 or TRBD2 (5 bases each). Trimming took 1 base from V and 1 from J, leaving 10 bases between them. CDR3 length equals 15 residues. CDR3 coding DNA: TGTGCCAGCAGTTTAGGAGGGGCTAGCCAAGAGACCCAGTACTTC. Translating it yields CASSLGGASQETQYF.

This clonotype has just a few counts. V gene TRBV7-2 combines with J gene TRBJ1-6, with D perhaps TRBD1 (5 bases). The CDR3 is made up of 14 amino acids. V was pared by 5 bases and J by 6 bases, with 11 bases between. Germline CDR1 SGHTA, CDR2 FQGNSA. The CDR3 nucleotides are TGTGCCAGCAGCCGGACGGGGGTTAATTCACCCCTCCACTTT. This gives the protein CASSRTGVNSPLHF. Full variable domain (outside the CDR3, taken from reference TRBV7-2 and TRBJ1-6): GAGVSQSPSNKVTEKGKDVELRCDPISGHTALYWYRQSLGQGLEFLIYFQGNSAPDKSGLPSDRFSAERTGGSVSTLTIQRTQQEDSAVYLCASSRTGVNSPLHFGNGTRLTVT.

V is TRBV5-1 and J is TRBJ2-3, with 10 bases aligning to TRBD2. V lost 7 bases to trimming and J lost 6 bases; unmatched junction nucleotides: 11. From germline, CDR1 is SGHRS and CDR2 YFSETQ. The CDR3 has 15 residues. This chain's CDR3 is CASGSSGGAADTQYF. The CDR3, as DNA: TGCGCCAGCGGCTCGAGCGGGGGGGCCGCTGATACGCAGTATTTT.

This sequence joins TRBV15 and TRBJ1-2; D not resolved. The V and J ends lost 4 bases and 7 bases respectively, with 16 bases between them. The V gene's germline CDR1 is LNHNV and CDR2 YYDKDF (reference sequence). The CDR3 has 14 amino acids. The CDR3 DNA reads TGTGCCACCAGCATGACGGTTCTTAGCGGTGGCTACACCTTC. Translated: CATSMTVLSGGYTF.

This sequence joins TRBV12-3 or TRBV12-4 and TRBJ1-3; D gene unclear. The V end lost 6 bases, the J end lost 5 bases, and 8 bases lay between the germline ends. This CDR3 spans 12 amino acids. The CDR3 region is CASSSARNTIYF. In DNA, the CDR3 is TGTGCCAGCAGCTCCGCTAGAAACACCATATATTTT.

V usage is TRBV7-2 and J usage is TRBJ1-1; D not resolved. Germline V gene data show CDR1 as SGHTA and CDR2 as FQGNSA. CDR3 length equals 11 residues. Trimming left V 4 bases short and J 11 bases short, with 11 bases between. This CDR3 reads CASSSEAQAFF. As DNA, the CDR3 is TGTGCCAGCAGCTCCGAAGCCCAGGCTTTCTTT.

The V call is TRBV28, the J call TRBJ2-7; D unresolved. The V and J ends lost 8 bases and 6 bases respectively, with 14 bases between them. The CDR3 consists of 12 residues. Germline values: CDR1 MDHEN, CDR2 SYDVKM. DNA of the CDR3: TGTGCCAGCGGGCTCGGAATGGGCGAGCAGTACTTC. It specifies CASGLGMGEQYF.

The chain combines TRBV5-1 with TRBJ1-1; perhaps TRBD1 as D (5 bases). The CDR3 is 14 residues long. Trimming left V 4 bases short and J 1 base short, with 11 bases between. Germline CDR1 SGHRS, CDR2 YFSETQ. CDR3 loop: CASSGDLRNTEAFF. The CDR3 DNA reads as TGCGCCAGCAGCGGGGACCTTCGGAACACTGAAGCTTTCTTT.

This clonotype came up once. The chain links TRBV5-4 to TRBJ1-6; 10 bases are a match to TRBD1. Germline values: CDR1 SGHNT, CDR2 YYREEE (reference sequence). This CDR3 has 18 residues. The V gene end was trimmed by 4 bases and the J gene end by 7 bases; junction bases not matched to a gene: 14. The CDR3 nucleotides read TGTGCCAGCAGCGACTTGGGACAGGGGCCTTTAGGGAATTCACCCCTCCACTTT. It yields the protein CASSDLGQGPLGNSPLHF.

This clonotype was observed a single time. The germline gene is not matched at one end of the junction; a read error may be the cause. The gene calls are TRBV7-2 and TRBJ2-1; 13 nucleotides align to TRBD2. The CDR3 spans 13 residues. In germline, CDR1 is SGHTA, CDR2 FQGNSA. The CDR3 region has the DNA TGTGCCAGCAGCTTACGACTAGCGGGGGGTTCAATCTTC. Translated, it gives CASSLRLAGGSIF. The entire variable domain, with the rest obtained from reference TRBV7-2 and TRBJ2-1, is as follows: GAGVSQSPSNKVTEKGKDVELRCDPISGHTALYWYRQSLGQGLEFLIYFQGNSAPDKSGLPSDRFSAERTGGSVSTLTIQRTQQEDSAVYLCASSLRLAGGSIFGPGTRLTVL.

CDR3 region: CASSGDRVRETQYF. DNA of the CDR3: TGTGCCAGCAGTGGGGACAGGGTCAGGGAGACCCAGTACTTC. This sequence joins TRBV2 and TRBJ2-5; 9 nucleotides align to TRBD1. V trimming: 4 bases; J trimming: 5 bases; junction bases outside the gene matches: 5. CDR3 size: 14 residues. From germline, CDR1 is SNHLY and CDR2 FYNNEI. Using reference TRBV2 and TRBJ2-5 for the parts outside the CDR3, the full variable domain is EPEVTQTPSHQVTQMGQEVILRCVPISNHLYFYWYRQILGQKVEFLVSFYNNEISEKSEIFDDQFSVERPDGSNFTLKIRSTKLEDSAMYFCASSGDRVRETQYFGPGTRLLVL.

The rearrangement uses TRBV13 and TRBJ1-2, with unresolved D. CDR3 size: 12 residues. V was clipped by 2 bases and J by 3 bases, with 4 bases between them. Per germline, CDR1 PRHDT and CDR2 FYEKMQ (reference sequence). CDR3 coding DNA: TGTGCCAGCAGCTTACAGGACTATGGCTACACCTTC. Protein sequence: CASSLQDYGYTF.

The chain has TRBV6-5 and TRBJ1-4; D perhaps matches TRBD1 (5 bases). The germline V and J ends were trimmed by 4 bases and 5 bases, with 23 bases remaining between them. This CDR3 is 18 amino acids long. CDR1 and CDR2 (germline): MNHEY, SVGAGI. CDR3 amino acids: CASSFLPGTLTINEKLFF. The CDR3, as DNA: TGTGCCAGCAGTTTTCTACCTGGGACTTTGACGATCAATGAAAAACTGTTTTTT.

This clonotype was counted only a few times. The chain combines TRBV9 with TRBJ2-7, with 10 bases lining up with TRBD1. The germline V gene encodes CDR1 SGDLS and CDR2 YYNGEE. This CDR3 region has 15 residues. V trimming: 1 base; J trimming: 2 bases; junction bases outside the gene matches: 3. In nucleotides, the CDR3 is TGTGCCAGCAGCGTACGGGACAGGGGTCCCTACGAGCAGTACTTC. It is translated as CASSVRDRGPYEQYF.

This clonotype was recorded once. The rearrangement uses TRBV20-1 and TRBJ1-2; no reliable D call. The CDR3 sequence is 12 residues long. Per germline, CDR1 DFQATT and CDR2 SNEGSKA (reference sequence). Trimming cost V 4 bases and J 6 bases, with 12 bases left between them. The CDR3, as DNA: TGCAGTGCTACATTATCCGGGGATGGCTACACCTTC. This gives the protein CSATLSGDGYTF.

This clonotype came up once. This chain connects TRBV12-3 or TRBV12-4 to TRBJ1-5; D is uncertain. The V gene lost 7 bases and the J gene lost 1 base, with 14 bases spanning the gap. The CDR3 has 15 residues. CDR3: CASKTGRGSNQPQHF. The CDR3 DNA reads TGTGCCAGCAAAACCGGTCGGGGAAGCAATCAGCCCCAGCATTTT.

V gene TRBV23-1 combines with J gene TRBJ2-3; TRBD1 agrees at 7 bases. TRBV23-1 falls under the ORF class, with uncertain function. The V and J ends lost 2 bases and 6 bases, in that order; junction bases with no gene match: 11. The CDR3 runs to 16 residues. The CDR3 is CASSQNGQVRMDTQYF. The CDR3 DNA reads TGCGCCAGCAGTCAAAATGGACAGGTTAGGATGGATACGCAGTATTTT.

This sequence joins TRBV5-1 and TRBJ2-2; D possibly uses TRBD1 or TRBD2 (5 bases each). Germline V gene data show CDR1 as SGHRS and CDR2 as YFSETQ. V was pared by 4 bases and J by 1 base, with 14 bases between. This CDR3 has 16 residues. CDR3 sequence: CASSAAGTMNTGELFF. In nucleotides, the CDR3 is TGCGCCAGCAGCGCCGCCGGGACGATGAACACCGGGGAGCTGTTTTTT.

This chain joins TRBV12-5 and TRBJ1-5; D unclear. There are 16 residues in the CDR3. CDR1 and CDR2 from the germline V gene are LGHNT and FRNRAP. V dropped 2 bases and J dropped 7 bases, with 18 bases sitting between them. CDR3 amino acids: CASGLRGGLRNQPQHF. CDR3 coding DNA: TGTGCTAGTGGTTTGAGAGGAGGGCTTCGTAACCAGCCCCAGCATTTT.

The rearrangement links TRBV7-9 to TRBJ2-7, with D maybe TRBD1 (6 bases). The germline V and J ends were trimmed by 3 bases and 2 bases, with 14 bases remaining between them. This CDR3 has 15 residues. Germline CDR1 is SEHNR and CDR2 is FQNEAQ (reference sequence). The CDR3 DNA is TGTGCCAGCAGCTTTCCTCTGACAGGCCCCTACGAGCAGTACTTC. As protein: CASSFPLTGPYEQYF.

This clonotype has only one observation. This chain joins TRBV6-2 or TRBV6-3 and TRBJ2-2, with 8 bases identical to TRBD1. The V gene end was trimmed by 6 bases and the J gene end by 5 bases; junction bases not matched to a gene: 8. Germline V lookup: CDR1 MNHEY, CDR2 SVGEGT. CDR3 size: 15 residues. The CDR3 protein is CASSPGGIRTGELFF. For the CDR3, the DNA is TGTGCCAGCAGCCCAGGGGGCATCAGAACCGGGGAGCTGTTTTTT.

The chain joins TRBV5-1 to TRBJ1-1; no clear D. The germline V gene encodes CDR1 SGHRS and CDR2 YFSETQ. The CDR3 covers 15 residues. The ends were cut back, 0 bases at V and 1 base at J, with 10 bases in the middle. CDR3: CASSLDWLGNTEAFF. The CDR3 DNA reads as TGCGCCAGCAGCTTGGATTGGCTGGGGAACACTGAAGCTTTCTTT. The full variable domain, in which reference TRBV5-1 and TRBJ1-1 provide the parts outside the CDR3, is KAGVTQTPRYLIKTRGQQVTLSCSPISGHRSVSWYQQTPGQGLQFLFEYFSETQRNKGNFPGRFSGRQFSNSRSEMNVSTLELGDSALYLCASSLDWLGNTEAFFGQGTRLTVV.

The chain uses TRBV7-9 and TRBJ2-2, with no clear D. Trimming shortened V by 8 bases and J by 4 bases, and 14 bases separated the two germline ends. Germline assignment: CDR1 SEHNR and CDR2 FQNEAQ (reference sequence). There are 14 residues in the CDR3. The CDR3 region has the DNA TGTGCCAGCTCAACCCTCGGGTCCACCGGGGAGCTGTTTTTT. This sequence encodes CASSTLGSTGELFF.

This chain joins TRBV5-1 and TRBJ1-4; D not certain. The CDR3 sequence is 16 residues long. Trimming shortened V by 5 bases and J by 0 bases, and 14 bases separated the two germline ends. Germline CDR1 and CDR2: SGHRS and YFSETQ. The CDR3, as DNA: TGCGCCAGCAGTCAAAACGGAGCCGCAACTAATGAAAAACTGTTTTTT. The encoded protein is CASSQNGAATNEKLFF. The entire variable domain, with the rest obtained from reference TRBV5-1 and TRBJ1-4, is as follows: KAGVTQTPRYLIKTRGQQVTLSCSPISGHRSVSWYQQTPGQGLQFLFEYFSETQRNKGNFPGRFSGRQFSNSRSEMNVSTLELGDSALYLCASSQNGAATNEKLFFGSGTQLSVL.

V and J are TRBV29-1 and TRBJ2-3; D call uncertain. Trimming removed 5 bases from V and 10 bases from J, with 13 bases in between. The CDR3 is 11 residues long. CDR1 is SQVTM, CDR2 ANQGSEA, per germline. The chain's CDR3 is CSVRNYDPQYF. CDR3 coding DNA: TGCAGCGTTCGAAATTACGATCCGCAGTATTTT.